Listed below are T cell receptor beta chains from one sample, sequenced in a study of OX40 agonist ivuxolimab in advanced cancers. Sequenced by immunoSEQ multiplex PCR; TCRdb stores in-frame clones only, minus some. The sample carries roughly 50,000 clones, roughly 90% recorded once. The specimen comprised CD4+ or CD8+ T cells sorted from blood, sampled in a trial of the OX40 agonist ivuxolimab. The receptor source for this set is an adult with an advanced solid tumor such as melanoma, head and neck, liver or kidney cancer. CDR3s include the opening cysteine and the closing phenylalanine or tryptophan. Fields, in order: J gene, V gene, clone size, D gene, CDR3 protein, CDR3 DNA. The D gene is left open where the match is weak. Expanded clones get a size class; other rows say once, few or many, or leave the size out.

TRBJ2-2 TRBV4-2 - TRBD1 CASSTGALRTGELFF TGTGCCAGCTCGACAGGGGCTCTTAGAACCGGGGAGCTGTTTTTT
TRBJ1-1 TRBV4-2 - TRBD1 CASTSPRTGNTEAFF TGTGCCAGCACCTCCCCTCGGACAGGCAACACTGAAGCTTTCTTT
TRBJ2-1 TRBV25-1 - - CASRDSNYNEQFF TGTGCCAGCAGGGACAGTAATTACAATGAGCAGTTCTTC
TRBJ2-1 TRBV28 - TRBD2 CASSLRRLAGVSYNEQFF TGTGCCAGCAGTTTAAGGAGACTAGCGGGGGTTTCCTACAATGAGCAGTTCTTC
TRBJ2-7 TRBV29-1 - - CSVEVGTSYEQYF TGCAGCGTTGAAGTAGGTACCTCCTACGAGCAGTACTTC
TRBJ2-1 TRBV27 - - CASSLWTNGNEQFF TGTGCCAGCAGCCTTTGGACAAACGGCAATGAGCAGTTCTTC
TRBJ2-1 TRBV13 once TRBD1 CASSSGTGSYNEQFF TGTGCCAGCAGCTCCGGGACAGGGTCCTACAATGAGCAGTTCTTC
TRBJ1-4 TRBV19 - - CASSIFGGDEKLFF TGTGCCAGTAGTATTTTCGGTGGCGATGAAAAACTGTTTTTT
TRBJ1-1 TRBV13 - - CASTPGTEAFF TGTGCCAGCACCCCGGGGACTGAAGCTTTCTTT
TRBJ1-4 TRBV9 - - CASSQEEGRWEKLFF TGTGCCAGCAGTCAAGAGGAGGGGAGGTGGGAAAAACTGTTTTTT
TRBJ1-1 TRBV19 - - CASSIGRWTEAFF TGTGCCAGTAGTATAGGCCGGTGGACTGAAGCTTTCTTT
TRBJ2-5 TRBV4-1 - - CASSFGQRPDQETQYF TGCGCCAGCAGCTTTGGACAGAGACCAGACCAAGAGACCCAGTACTTC
TRBJ2-1 TRBV11-2 - TRBD2 CASSRLAGDEQFF TGTGCCAGCAGCAGACTAGCGGGAGATGAGCAGTTCTTC